The 17 T cell receptor beta chains in this list originate from one sample, sequenced in a study of blood T cell repertoires in COVID-19. Measured with immunoSEQ multiplex PCR; TCRdb has only the in-frame clones, and not every one. The table includes 300,000 to 350,000 clones, about 87% detected once. The specimen was PBMCs or T cells enriched from blood (not recorded which). These receptors all stem from a young man who had recovered from COVID-19.

The rearrangement links TRBV30 to TRBJ1-4, with D hard to call. Germline V CDR1 and CDR2: GTSNPN, SVGIG (reference sequence). The V end lost 0 bases, the J end lost 8 bases, and 13 bases lay between the germline ends. The CDR3 extends over 14 amino acids. DNA of the CDR3: TGTGCCTGGAGTGTAGGATCAGCGGGGGAAAAACTGTTTTTT. This sequence encodes CAWSVGSAGEKLFF.

CDR3 nucleotide sequence: TGTGCCAGCAGCTACGGACAGGGGGCTGACAATGAGCAGTTCTTC. Protein: CASSYGQGADNEQFF. The rearrangement joins TRBV5-4 to TRBJ2-1; 11 nucleotides align to TRBD1. Unmatched junction bases numbered 4, after V lost 3 bases and J lost 5 bases. Germline CDR1 and CDR2: SGHNT and YYREEE (reference sequence). The CDR3 has 15 residues.

The rearrangement joins TRBV10-1 to TRBJ1-1, with TRBD1 matching 7 bases. Germline CDR1 is WNHNN and CDR2 is SYGVQD (reference sequence). Trimming took 5 bases from V and 3 from J; bases not matched to a gene: 6. This CDR3 comprises 14 residues. CDR3 nucleotide sequence: TGCGCCAGCAGTTCAGACAGGGTGGACACTGAAGCTTTCTTT. It encodes CASSSDRVDTEAFF.

This chain links TRBV6-5 with TRBJ1-6; TRBD1 agrees at 8 bases. V lost 6 bases, J lost 8 bases, and 9 bases stayed unmatched. This CDR3 has 15 residues. Germline lookup yields CDR1 MNHEY and CDR2 SVGAGI. CDR3 nucleotides: TGTGCCAGCAGCGGGAGACAGGGGTTTGATTCACCCCTCCACTTT. This sequence encodes CASSGRQGFDSPLHF.

The count of this clone is one. V usage is TRBV5-1 and J usage is TRBJ2-5, with TRBD2 matching 9 bases. This CDR3 region has 15 residues. The germline V gene encodes CDR1 SGHRS and CDR2 YFSETQ. V shed 2 bases, J shed 5 bases, and the junction held 7 bases outside the gene matches. The CDR3 DNA follows: TGCGCCAGCAGCTTAAGCGGGGGGCCCCGGGAGACCCAGTACTTC. This gives the protein CASSLSGGPRETQYF.

This chain joins TRBV27 and TRBJ2-5, with D maybe TRBD2 (5 bases). Germline values: CDR1 MNHEY, CDR2 SMNVEV (reference sequence). CDR3 length equals 14 residues. V was trimmed by 0 bases and J by 2 bases, leaving 7 bases between them. DNA of the CDR3: TGTGCCAGCAGTTTATCGGGAGATCAAGAGACCCAGTACTTC. Translated, it gives CASSLSGDQETQYF.

Only one count was recorded for this clone. The chain has TRBV7-9 and TRBJ2-1, with 10 bases aligning to TRBD2. Germline loops: CDR1 SEHNR, CDR2 FQNEAQ (reference sequence). The CDR3 loop spans 18 amino acids. J was trimmed by 1 base and V by 5 bases; bases with no gene match: 11. CDR3 bases: TGTGCCAGCAGCCCAGCCGCTAGCGGGGGAGGATCCTACAATGAGCAGTTCTTC. Protein: CASSPAASGGGSYNEQFF.

The genes are TRBV6-4 and TRBJ2-3; 8 nucleotides match TRBD1. Germline loops: CDR1 MRHNA, CDR2 SNTAGT. CDR3 size: 14 residues. With V trimmed by 3 bases and J by 3 bases, 2 bases remained unmatched. Written as DNA, the CDR3 is TGTGCCAGCAGTGAGGACAGGGAGACAGATACGCAGTATTTT. Its translation: CASSEDRETDTQYF.

The rearrangement joins TRBV30 to TRBJ2-7; tentatively, D is TRBD1 (5 bases). This CDR3 is 13 amino acids long. The germline V gene encodes CDR1 GTSNPN and CDR2 SVGIG (reference sequence). Trimming left V 5 bases short and J 3 bases short, with 14 bases between. The CDR3 loop reads CAWARSQGYEQYF. CDR3 nucleotides: TGTGCCTGGGCGCGGTCGCAGGGCTACGAGCAGTACTTC.

This clone was found once. This chain uses TRBV4-2 with TRBJ1-4; unclear D gene. Germline V CDR1 and CDR2: LGHNA, YNFKEQ. Trimming removed 0 bases at V and 0 bases at J, with 11 bases between. The CDR3 has 17 residues. The CDR3 DNA reads TGTGCCAGCAGCCAAGAGTCATTGGGAGCAACTAATGAAAAACTGTTTTTT. As protein: CASSQESLGATNEKLFF.

The V call is TRBV5-1, the J call TRBJ1-6; 7 bases fit TRBD1. The CDR3 is 18 residues long. The trim removed 5 bases at V and 2 bases at J, leaving 13 bases unmatched. Germline CDR1 SGHRS, CDR2 YFSETQ. The DNA for the CDR3 is TGCGCCAGCAGATTCGGGACAGCTGACAGCGCCTATAATTCACCCCTCCACTTT. It is translated as CASRFGTADSAYNSPLHF.

The rearrangement links TRBV12-3 or TRBV12-4 to TRBJ1-2; D is possibly TRBD1 (6 bases). The CDR3 totals 13 residues. V was cut by 5 bases and J by 8 bases, with 15 bases left in between. Here the CDR3 reads CASSLQGLWGYTF. CDR3 sequence (DNA): TGTGCCAGCAGTCTACAGGGTTTATGGGGCTACACCTTC.

J is TRBJ1-1 and V is TRBV5-4, with a tentative D call TRBD1 (6 bases). The CDR3 runs to 17 residues. V shed 0 bases and J shed 4 bases, with 19 bases lying between them. Germline CDR1 reads SGHNT; CDR2 reads YYREEE (reference sequence). The CDR3 DNA is TGTGCCAGCAGCTTGGACAGGGTCGGGATTCTTTCCACTGAAGCTTTCTTT. Translating it yields CASSLDRVGILSTEAFF.

This sequence joins TRBV19 and TRBJ1-2; weak D call: TRBD1 (5 bases). The V end was cut by 6 bases, the J end by 4 bases, with 12 bases between. This CDR3 region has 13 residues. Germline CDR1 and CDR2: LNHDA and SQIVND (reference sequence). The CDR3 loop reads CASREDRIYGYTF. CDR3 in DNA: TGTGCCAGTAGGGAAGACAGAATCTATGGCTACACCTTC.

The CDR3 DNA reads TGCGCCAGCAGTGAGGGGTCTAGCGGTTTGACAGATACGCAGTATTTT. Amino acid sequence: CASSEGSSGLTDTQYF. The V and J genes are TRBV10-1 and TRBJ2-3, with 7 bases identical to TRBD2. This CDR3 spans 16 amino acids. Germline values: CDR1 WNHNN, CDR2 SYGVQD (reference sequence). V gave up 2 bases and J gave up 3 bases; unmatched junction bases: 8.

The V and J genes are TRBV29-1 and TRBJ1-3, with 8 bases aligning to TRBD1. The J segment lost 3 bases and the V segment lost 5 bases, leaving 3 bases of the junction unmatched. This CDR3 comprises 13 residues. Germline loops: CDR1 SQVTM, CDR2 ANQGSEA. The CDR3 nucleotides read TGCAGCGTTTCTACAGGGGGTGGAAACACCATATATTTT. Protein: CSVSTGGGNTIYF. Full variable domain (outside the CDR3, taken from reference TRBV29-1 and TRBJ1-3): SAVISQKPSRDICQRGTSLTIQCQVDSQVTMMFWYRQQPGQSLTLIATANQGSEATYESGFVIDKFPISRPNLTFSTLTVSNMSPEDSSIYLCSVSTGGGNTIYFGEGSWLTVV.

The V call is TRBV11-2, the J call TRBJ2-2, with 12 bases lining up with TRBD2. Germline trimming cut 10 bases from V and 1 base from J; bases unmatched to any gene: 16. Germline V CDR1 and CDR2: SGHAT, FQNNGV. The CDR3 loop spans 19 amino acids. DNA for the CDR3: TGTGCCACTCAAAAAAACTGGGCTAGCGGGGGGGAGAACACCGGGGAGCTGTTTTTT. It codes for CATQKNWASGGENTGELFF.